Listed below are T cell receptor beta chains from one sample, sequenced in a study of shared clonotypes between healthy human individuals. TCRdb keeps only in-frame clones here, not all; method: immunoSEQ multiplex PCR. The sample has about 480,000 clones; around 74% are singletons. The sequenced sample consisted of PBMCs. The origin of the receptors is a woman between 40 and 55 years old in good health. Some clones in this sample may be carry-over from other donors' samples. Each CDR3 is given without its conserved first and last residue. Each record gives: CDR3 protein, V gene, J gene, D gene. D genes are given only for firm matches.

cdr3_aa: ASSLPGAHKNIQY
v_call: TRBV28
j_call: TRBJ2-4
d_call: .

cdr3_aa: ASSSAAGANEKLF
v_call: TRBV7-2
j_call: TRBJ1-4
d_call: .

cdr3_aa: ASSLVAGVQETQY
v_call: TRBV5-1
j_call: TRBJ2-5
d_call: TRBD2

cdr3_aa: ASSPGATGNTIY
v_call: TRBV5-6
j_call: TRBJ1-3
d_call: .

cdr3_aa: ASSSKRDSSYEQY
v_call: TRBV19
j_call: TRBJ2-7
d_call: .

cdr3_aa: ASRLALTGGEQF
v_call: TRBV12-2
j_call: TRBJ2-1
d_call: .

cdr3_aa: ASSDMGQAQETQY
v_call: TRBV9
j_call: TRBJ2-5
d_call: TRBD1

cdr3_aa: ASSLGTRQRSNTEAF
v_call: TRBV5-8
j_call: TRBJ1-1
d_call: .

cdr3_aa: ASRDSGTDTQY
v_call: TRBV6-4
j_call: TRBJ2-3
d_call: .

cdr3_aa: ASSLSSGPGRAQY
v_call: TRBV5-4
j_call: TRBJ2-3
d_call: TRBD2

cdr3_aa: ASSLRNYEQY
v_call: TRBV28
j_call: TRBJ2-7
d_call: .

cdr3_aa: ASMGLGETQY
v_call: TRBV2
j_call: TRBJ2-5
d_call: .

cdr3_aa: ASRDSLLRGTTNEKLF
v_call: TRBV28
j_call: TRBJ1-4
d_call: .

cdr3_aa: ASSPTLRGSGYT
v_call: TRBV14
j_call: TRBJ1-2
d_call: TRBD1

cdr3_aa: AWRPWREGREQY
v_call: TRBV30
j_call: .
d_call: TRBD2

cdr3_aa: ASSYTGAEQF
v_call: TRBV6-5
j_call: TRBJ2-1
d_call: .

cdr3_aa: ASSLGLAGVNGGELF
v_call: TRBV28
j_call: TRBJ2-2
d_call: TRBD2

cdr3_aa: ASSQAGGKALNYGYT
v_call: TRBV14
j_call: TRBJ1-2
d_call: .